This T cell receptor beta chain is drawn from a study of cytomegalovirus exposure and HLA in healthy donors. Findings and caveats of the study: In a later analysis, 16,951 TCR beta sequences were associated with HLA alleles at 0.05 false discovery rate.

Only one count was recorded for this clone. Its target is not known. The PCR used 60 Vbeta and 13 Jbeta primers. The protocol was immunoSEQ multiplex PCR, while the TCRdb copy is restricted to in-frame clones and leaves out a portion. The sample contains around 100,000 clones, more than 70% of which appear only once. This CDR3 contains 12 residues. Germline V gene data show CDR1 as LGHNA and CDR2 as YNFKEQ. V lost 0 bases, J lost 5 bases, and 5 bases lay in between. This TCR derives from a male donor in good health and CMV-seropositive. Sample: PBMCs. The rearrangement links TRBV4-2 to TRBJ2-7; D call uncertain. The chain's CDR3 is CASSQEADEQYF. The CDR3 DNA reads TGTGCCAGCAGCCAAGAAGCCGACGAGCAGTACTTC.